Detailed here is one T cell receptor (beta chain). This clonotype was observed many times. Its antigen is unknown. The germline gene is not matched at one end of the junction; a read error may be the cause. The CDR3 runs 14 amino acids, cysteine and phenylalanine included. Solely the CDR3 DNA is kept, with 42 bases framed from the first base. The germline V gene supplies CDR1 SGDLS and CDR2 YYNGEE. The data were taken from a study of regulatory T cells in long-lasting Graves disease (dated by TCRdb to about 2021). With regard to the full study: In the newly diagnosed Graves' disease group, patients had been taking antithyroid drugs for less than 3 months. Patients with persistent Graves' disease were compared with patients with newly diagnosed Graves' disease using TCR sequencing and RNA sequencing of peripheral blood. The study was registered as a clinical trial and conducted in China. A total of about 33 samples underwent TCR sequencing, from roughly 13 patients with persistent Graves' disease and approximately 20 patients with newly diagnosed Graves' disease. Results and caveats for the whole study, not just this receptor: Lower TCR Shannon entropy and fewer highly expanded clones were observed in persistent Graves' disease patients than in newly diagnosed patients, which suggested clonal expansion. The authors acknowledged the small sample size as a limitation that may reduce accuracy. Only peripheral blood was studied, because thyroid tissue, the primary lesion, was inaccessible. Persistent patients shared more public clonotypes among themselves (around 2,500) than newly diagnosed patients did (more than 950). TRBV28, TRBJ1-2 and TRBJ2-5 were preferentially used in persistent disease, while TRBV20-1 and TRBJ2-1 were favored in newly diagnosed disease. Only the TCR beta chain was sequenced and analyzed.

The library relied on multiplex PCR. Sequenced on an Illumina HiSeq 4000. iRepertoire HTBI primers and Arm-PCR amplification of CDR3 regions were used to construct TCR beta libraries. Gel purification was performed on PCR products prior to sequencing. The original methods were these. Across samples, around 62 TRBV and 13 to 15 TRBJ segments were identified and used for gene usage analysis of CDR3 amino acid clonotypes. COPE and FqMerger were used to merge the filtered high-quality paired reads into contigs. BLAST was used to align contigs to IMGT TRBV, TRBD and TRBJ reference genes, and CDR3 was defined according to IMGT. Clonotypes above 0.1% frequency were classified as highly expanded clones. Repertoire diversity was measured by Shannon entropy, and V-J evenness by the Gini coefficient. Clonotypes shared by more than one individual were considered public. The public reads were reanalyzed by TCRdb: fastp trimming at Q25, MiXCR alignment, in-frame beta chains only. Records with the same CDR3 protein are collapsed into one entry carrying the most frequent genes and DNA. The V and J calls and clone size are TCRdb's, not the authors'. The table for this sample lists 360,000 or so distinct CDR3 sequences; about a sixth of them were counted only once. 25% to 30% of the sample goes to the ten largest clones.

The time point tag for this specimen amounts to: newly diagnosed GD, antithyroid drugs for less than 3 months. For both TCR sequencing and RNA sequencing, RNA was extracted from PBMCs using TRIzol. The diagnosis of Graves' disease followed American Thyroid Association guidelines. The patients came from an endocrinology department in Xi'an, China. From each patient, approximately 10 milliliters of peripheral blood was collected into an EDTA anticoagulant tube. PBMCs were isolated by Ficoll Paque Plus density gradient separation without further T cell sorting. RNA quality was checked with an Agilent 2100 Bioanalyzer and agarose gel, and concentration with a NanoDrop 2000. The data were also submitted as part of a second study, on T cells in Graves' hyperthyroidism and ophthalmopathy. Drawing on the second study: Stable Graves' hyperthyroidism was defined as the absence of progression to ophthalmopathy over 18 months of follow-up. Hyperthyroidism patients were newly diagnosed, had a disease duration of under 2 months, and were aged 18 to 65 years. The study excluded patients with uncontrolled infections, other autoimmune diseases, pregnancy or lactation. Diagnoses were based on clinical symptoms, serum thyroxine and TRAb, thyroid ultrasound and orbital computed tomography. For the first round of RT-PCR on the TCR CDR3, the HTBI primer set was used together with the Qiagen OneStep RT-PCR kit. Most expanded thyroid clonotypes (frequency above 0.001) were also found in blood, which suggests that blood repertoires may mirror thyroid immune responses. Ophthalmopathy was separated from stable hyperthyroidism by a 13 V-J signature model, with roughly 88% sensitivity and roughly 84% specificity obtained in cross-validation and 80%/75% obtained in testing. In validation, the model predicted progression to ophthalmopathy a median of 6.5 months before onset, with approximately 70% sensitivity and roughly 73% specificity. TCR V-J signatures able to tell the groups apart were searched for in a discovery cohort of 100 patients, of whom 43 had Graves' ophthalmopathy and about 55 had stable Graves' hyperthyroidism. Prospective prediction of ophthalmopathy was tested in an independent validation cohort of about 19 hyperthyroidism patients and around 16 patients who later progressed to ophthalmopathy. The 75 to 100 discovery patients were randomly split 7:3 into training and test sets. The study also compared thyroid tissue and blood T-cell repertoires from five or six Graves' hyperthyroidism patients. Once sampling was done, hyperthyroidism patients were given methimazole at a starting dose of 30 mg daily, whereas ophthalmopathy patients were given high-dose intravenous methylprednisolone. Libraries were constructed in a second round of multiplex PCR, after which size selection and purification were performed. Libraries were sequenced paired-end with 100 bp reads on an Illumina HiSeq2000. SOAPnuke was used to process the raw data, throwing out any read that contained adapters or uncalled bases, had a mean Phred below 15, or lacked an exact constant-primer or identifier match. COPE v1.2.5 was used to merge the high-quality paired reads, and each unique nucleotide sequence was defined as a clonotype. MiTCR v1.1 was used to align clonotypes to the IMGT TRBV, TRBD and TRBJ reference segments. Only V-J combinations with frequency above 0.0001, covering 99.2% of repertoires, were analysed. The TCS score was defined as F50 (clonal expansion) divided by E x V (chaos), with BLOSUM62-based TCRdist calculated between CDR3 peptides within each V-J. Welch's t-statistics and random forest reduced roughly 530 V-J features to 10 to 15, which were used in a naive Bayes classifier (R e1071). Sample size was not statistically predetermined, and investigators were not blinded to group allocation. The paper reports TCR Vbeta CDR3 sequencing of over 130 peripheral blood samples: around 45 ophthalmopathy, under 80 hyperthyroidism and approximately 17 progressor patients.

The rearranged chain carries TRBV9 and TRBJ2-7, with the D gene call left open. This specimen consisted of peripheral blood mononuclear cells (PBMCs), obtained at new diagnosis, from a patient treated with antithyroid drugs. The receptor was derived from a man in his forties with Graves disease. Donor details come from another sample of the same person, matched by shared clones. The CDR3 loop reads CASSFTPTGYEQYF. The bases read TGCGCCAGCAGCTTTACCCCCACCGGCTACGAGCAGTACTTC.